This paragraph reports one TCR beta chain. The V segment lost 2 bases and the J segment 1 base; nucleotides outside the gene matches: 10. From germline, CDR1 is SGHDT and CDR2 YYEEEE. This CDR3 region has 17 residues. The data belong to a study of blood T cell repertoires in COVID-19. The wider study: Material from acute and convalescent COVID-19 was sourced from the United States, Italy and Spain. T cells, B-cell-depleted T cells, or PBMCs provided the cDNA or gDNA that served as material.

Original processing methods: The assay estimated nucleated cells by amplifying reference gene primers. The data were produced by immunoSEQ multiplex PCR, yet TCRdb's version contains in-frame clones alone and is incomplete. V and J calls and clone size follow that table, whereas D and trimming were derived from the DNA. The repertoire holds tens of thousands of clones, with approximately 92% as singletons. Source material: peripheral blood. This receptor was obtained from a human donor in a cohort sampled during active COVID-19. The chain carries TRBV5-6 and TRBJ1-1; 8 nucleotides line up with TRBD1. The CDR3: CASSFPGQVRRNTEAFF. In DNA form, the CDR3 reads TGTGCCAGCAGCTTCCCGGGACAGGTAAGAAGGAACACTGAAGCTTTCTTT.